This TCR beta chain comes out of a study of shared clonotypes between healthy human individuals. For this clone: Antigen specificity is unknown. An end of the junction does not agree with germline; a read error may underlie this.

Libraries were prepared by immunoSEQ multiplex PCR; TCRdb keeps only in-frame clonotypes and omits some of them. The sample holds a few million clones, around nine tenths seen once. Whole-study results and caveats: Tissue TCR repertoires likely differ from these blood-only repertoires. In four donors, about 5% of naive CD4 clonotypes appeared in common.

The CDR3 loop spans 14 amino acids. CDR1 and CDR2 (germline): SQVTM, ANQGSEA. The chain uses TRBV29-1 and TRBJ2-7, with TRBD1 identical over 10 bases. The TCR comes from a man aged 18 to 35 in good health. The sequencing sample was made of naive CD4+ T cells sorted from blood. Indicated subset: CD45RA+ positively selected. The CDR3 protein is CSVEDLGPTGGALF. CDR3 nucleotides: TGCAGCGTTGAAGATTTGGGCCCGACAGGGGGCGCCTTGTTC.